This T cell receptor beta chain was recorded in a study of cytomegalovirus exposure and HLA in healthy donors. Study summary: Approximately 80 million unique TCRs from HLA-typed donors were held in an early data release.

A multiplex PCR was run with 60 Vbeta primers and 13 Jbeta primers. Assay used: immunoSEQ multiplex PCR; TCRdb lists only in-frame clones, some missing. The table has 95,000 to 100,000 clones, roughly 9.4% seen once. About this clone itself: Its cognate antigen is unknown.

Study-wide results and caveats: Associated with HLA alleles at 0.05 false discovery rate in a later analysis were over 15,000 TCR beta sequences.

With 3 bases removed from V and 9 bases from J, the gap between germline ends came to 12 bases. CDR1 and CDR2 (germline): SNHLY, FYNNEI. The CDR3 covers 13 residues. Material: PBMCs. The gene calls are TRBV2 and TRBJ2-1; possible D gene TRBD2, 5 bases. The clonotype was recovered from a man aged 50-60 years in good health and CMV-seropositive. For the CDR3, the DNA is TGTGCCAGCAGTGAGTTCGAGGGAAGTGAGCAGTTCTTC. It specifies CASSEFEGSEQFF.